This TCR beta chain was captured by sequencing in a study of blood T cells in healthy people across ages. This clonotype appeared a single time. Primed by a sample-barcoded 5' primer and a J-beta primer mix, a second PCR proceeded for 7 to 11 cycles. MiXCR, run by TCRdb on the 5' RACE reads, gives a single entry per CDR3 protein. Of about 900,000 distinct CDR3 sequences detected, 48% appear once; the ten largest clones hold 13%. This CDR3 comprises 15 residues. V lost 0 bases, J lost 1 base, and 9 bases lay in between. CDR1 and CDR2 from the germline V gene are LGHNA and YSLEER. The receptor was derived from a man aged 30 to 39 in good health. The V call is TRBV4-3, the J call TRBJ2-5; the D is unclear. Sequenced sample: blood. The CDR3 sequence: CASSQDLGPQETQYF. The CDR3 DNA reads as TGCGCCAGCAGCCAAGACCTGGGTCCCCAAGAGACCCAGTACTTC.